This T cell receptor (beta chain) was retrieved from a study of early stage breast cancer tumors (dated by TCRdb to about 2017). Notes on the research overall: Of the roughly 15 invasive breast tumors, twelve were found to be estrogen receptor-positive, progesterone receptor-positive and HER2-negative. Most of the 12 ER+/PR+/HER2- tumors were invasive ductal carcinomas, while the other four were invasive lobular carcinomas. Across all samples, around 2.9 million templates representing roughly 1,100,000 unique clonotypes were detected. A read coverage of roughly 10-fold per sample was achieved on average.

Each sample was amplified in two independent genomic DNA replicates, using approximately 0.5 ug for blood and around 1.6 ug for tumor or normal breast. Following the manufacturer's instructions, the ImmunoSeq Intro kit was used to carry out TCRB sequencing on genomic DNA. The multiplex PCR ran for roughly 31 cycles using proprietary primers and spike-in control sequences for absolute quantification. Single-end 150-bp reads were used to sequence an 87-bp fragment covering the CDR3 and the flanking V and J genes. Each lane of an Illumina MiSeq running version 3.0 chemistry carried seven multiplexed samples, with two replicates apiece. For the original study's pipeline: The vendor's proprietary pipeline handled the raw data processing, merging both replicates into a single result for each sample. A clonotype was defined as productive rearrangements that share the same V-gene family, CDR3 amino acid sequence and J-gene segment. To compute clonality, the normalized Shannon entropy (Pielou evenness) of TCRB abundances was subtracted from 1. T cell density was estimated by dividing total templates by the number of input cells inferred from the DNA input amount. Recon with default parameters was used to estimate total repertoire diversity and clonality. Tumor-enriched clonotypes were defined as having over 0.1% abundance in tumor and at least 32-fold higher abundance than in normal breast. In its TCRdb copy, this immuneACCESS table keeps in-frame sequences only and misses some clones. Where compared with another copy, unresolved V genes explain less than half of these, and the others have no known cause. Clonal size and the V and J genes are those of that table, whereas D and trimming came from the DNA. For this sample the table gives about 41,000 clones, of which 70% to 80% were detected only once. The ten largest account for about 7% of the sample.

The CDR3 starts with the cysteine, ends with the phenylalanine, and has 15 residues. CDR3 DNA is the only sequence kept; it has 45 bases, read in frame from the first base. The germline V gene encodes CDR1 SGHRS and CDR2 YFSETQ. V was cut back by 0 bases and J by 1 base, leaving a gap of 7 bases between them. For this clone: Its antigen specificity is not known. There are no base qualities to consult, and no much larger clone falls within one base. Additional DNA sequences in this sample encode the identical CDR3.

What the work shows at the level of the full study, not this receptor alone: Enriched TCRB sequences shared across patients were mostly commonly generated sequences, unlikely to play an important role in the tumor microenvironment. Repertoires from blood and normal breast were more alike than repertoires from blood and tumor, and in about 90% of the 16 patients, comparing each tissue with blood separated tumor from normal. Chain pairing and functional markers such as CD4, CD8 and FOXP3 were missed by bulk genomic DNA sequencing of unsorted cells. The small cohort size prevented analysis by tumor subtype. Compared with adjacent normal breast tissue, tumors had higher clonality and around 2.5-fold greater T cell density.

The study profiled bulk TCR beta-chain repertoires in matched peripheral blood, tumor and adjacent normal breast tissue taken from approximately 15 patients with early-stage breast cancer. Before surgery, roughly 4.5-11 mL of whole blood was collected in EDTA tubes and processed within 2 hours. Ficoll-Paque centrifugation in SepMate-50 tubes was used to isolate peripheral blood mononuclear cells. PBMCs were cryopreserved in aliquots of about 2 to 4 million cells in roughly 90% FBS with 10% DMSO and kept in liquid nitrogen. The Qiagen AllPrep DNA/RNA Mini kit was used to extract genomic DNA. The chain joins TRBV5-1 to TRBJ2-2; the D gene remains uncertain. The receptor was isolated from a person aged 50-59 years with breast cancer. The sample consisted of blood. The CDR3 region has the sequence CASSLGHQNTGELFF. The DNA reads as follows: TGCGCCAGCAGCTTGGGTCATCAGAACACCGGGGAGCTGTTTTTT.